This paragraph reports one TCR beta chain. Its antigen is as yet unknown. This sample stems from a study of regulatory T cells in long-lasting Graves disease. Indicated time point: persistent/refractory GD, antithyroid drugs over 5 years with positive TRAb. Researchers made the TCR library from RNA that was extracted from PBMCs. Combining iRepertoire HTBI primers with Arm-PCR of CDR3 regions, the authors built TCR beta libraries. TCRdb re-analysed the multiplex PCR reads in MiXCR, keeping a single row per CDR3 protein. Of a few hundred thousand distinct CDR3 sequences in the sample, under 25% were seen once. Points from the study as a whole: Investigators studied peripheral blood only, not thyroid tissue.

The CDR3 is 14 residues long. Looked up from germline, CDR1 is SGDLS and CDR2 is YYNGEE. The V gene end was trimmed by 3 bases and the J gene end by 7 bases; junction bases not matched to a gene: 6. The chain combines TRBV9 with TRBJ2-4; 8 nucleotides match TRBD2. The source material was peripheral blood mononuclear cells (PBMCs), sampled when the disease was refractory, from a patient treated with antithyroid drugs. The receptor comes from a female donor with Graves disease. CDR3 in amino acids: CASSDGGGENIQYF. The CDR3 DNA reads TGTGCCAGCAGCGACGGGGGGGGGGAGAACATTCAGTACTTC.